This T cell receptor (beta chain) appears in the sequencing data of a study of cytomegalovirus exposure and HLA in healthy donors. Concerning this clone: Its matching antigen is unknown.

The donors gave bone marrow, and they were healthy. Trimming took 6 bases from V and 3 from J, leaving 7 bases between them. There are 12 residues in the CDR3. Germline CDR1 reads MDHEN; CDR2 reads SYDVKM. The PCR was carried out with 60 Vbeta primers and 13 Jbeta primers. Sequenced by immunoSEQ multiplex PCR; TCRdb stores in-frame clones only, minus some. Of around 130,000 clones in the sample, roughly 82% were seen once. Study observations and caveats: In an earlier analysis, about 87% or about 30%: the productive usage of most TCR beta V segments. Later analysis identified over 15,000 TCR beta sequences associated with HLA alleles, using a false discovery rate threshold of 0.05. In a later analysis, TCR beta V- and J-gene trimming was associated with a missense DCLRE1C variant.

V and J are TRBV28 and TRBJ2-3; D possibly corresponds to TRBD2 (5 bases). This TCR was recovered from a male donor in good health and CMV-seropositive. The sequenced sample consisted of PBMCs. The CDR3 DNA is TGTGCCAGCAGATTAGCGACAGATACGCAGTATTTT. This gives the protein CASRLATDTQYF.